These T cell receptor beta chains were read from a single sample in a study of CD8 T cells in Susac syndrome. TCRdb called the immunoSEQ multiplex PCR reads again in MiXCR, with one record for every CDR3 protein. Seen here are about 430,000 distinct CDR3 sequences, 85% to 90% observed once, and the top ten hold around 0.12%. Sequencing input: CD8+ T cells from PBMCs. The receptors shown here come from a human donor with multiple sclerosis. The CDR3 runs from the conserved cysteine through the conserved F or W. A D gene is named only where the DNA matches it firmly. Size tells how often a clone was seen (once, few, many) or the class of an expanded clone, and some rows leave it out.

. | . | TRBJ2-7 | TRBV27 | CASSSAPSLSYEQYF | TGTGCCAGCAGCTCCGCGCCAAGTCTGAGCTACGAGCAGTACTTC
once | . | TRBJ1-1 | TRBV3-1 | CASSQTRQGLAEAFF | TGTGCCAGCAGCCAGACCCGCCAAGGGTTGGCTGAAGCTTTCTTT
. | . | TRBJ2-1 | TRBV5-1 | CASSSLAGSPNNEQFF | TGCGCCAGCAGCTCTCTGGCGGGCTCTCCCAACAATGAGCAGTTCTTC
. | . | TRBJ1-1 | TRBV5-4 | CASSADREAFF | TGTGCCAGCAGCGCGGACAGAGAAGCTTTCTTT
. | . | TRBJ2-7 | TRBV5-1 | CASSLTPGIYEQYF | TGCGCCAGCAGTCTAACACCAGGGATCTACGAGCAGTACTTC
. | TRBD2 | TRBJ2-1 | TRBV3-1 | CASSQDPPLAGGDNEQFF | TGTGCCAGCAGCCAAGATCCCCCCCTAGCGGGGGGAGACAATGAGCAGTTCTTC
. | . | TRBJ2-7 | TRBV7-9 | CASSWNYYEQYF | TGTGCCAGCAGCTGGAATTACTACGAGCAGTACTTC
. | TRBD1 | TRBJ1-1 | TRBV4-1 | CASSDRGRVVGGEAFF | TGCGCCAGCAGCGACAGGGGGCGCGTCGTAGGAGGTGAAGCTTTCTTT
. | . | TRBJ1-1 | TRBV27 | CASGESIGIGTEAFF | TGTGCCAGCGGCGAGTCGATAGGGATCGGCACTGAAGCTTTCTTT
. | TRBD1 | TRBJ2-7 | TRBV14 | CASRATGASYEQYF | TGTGCCAGCAGGGCAACAGGGGCCTCCTACGAGCAGTACTTC
. | . | TRBJ1-2 | TRBV7-9 | CASSLAQAVGNPNYGYTF | TGTGCCAGCAGCTTAGCGCAGGCGGTTGGGAACCCTAACTATGGCTACACCTTC
. | TRBD2 | TRBJ2-7 | TRBV12-3/TRBV12-4 | CASSPLAGGPEQYF | TGTGCCAGCAGCCCGCTAGCGGGGGGGCCGGAGCAGTACTTC
. | . | TRBJ1-1 | TRBV10-3 | CAISNYPGMVEAFF | TGTGCCATCAGTAACTACCCAGGGATGGTTGAAGCTTTCTTT
. | . | TRBJ2-7 | TRBV10-3 | CAISEGGGPGEQYF | TGTGCCATCAGTGAGGGAGGGGGCCCCGGCGAGCAGTACTTC
. | TRBD1 | TRBJ1-2 | TRBV3-1 | CASSQTRGGGPYGYTF | TGTGCCAGCAGCCAAACGAGGGGAGGGGGCCCTTATGGCTACACCTTC
. | . | TRBJ1-2 | TRBV20-1 | CSAPFPSNYGYTF | TGCAGTGCTCCTTTCCCAAGTAACTATGGCTACACCTTC
. | TRBD1 | TRBJ1-1 | TRBV30 | CAWGPGTGEAFF | TGTGCCTGGGGACCCGGGACAGGTGAAGCTTTCTTT
. | . | TRBJ2-3 | TRBV4-1 | CASSQGGDTDTQYF | TGCGCCAGCAGCCAAGGAGGGGATACAGATACGCAGTATTTT
. | . | TRBJ1-1 | TRBV6-1 | CASSVWPNTEVFF | TGTGCCAGCAGTGTGTGGCCCAACACTGAAGTTTTCTTT
. | . | TRBJ1-2 | TRBV2 | CASLGDYGYTF | TGTGCCAGCTTGGGGGACTATGGCTACACCTTC
. | . | TRBJ1-3 | TRBV7-9 | CASNHGSPSSGNTIYF | TGTGCCAGCAACCACGGGTCCCCGAGCTCTGGAAACACCATATATTTT
. | . | TRBJ2-7 | TRBV12-3/TRBV12-4 | CASAGSVGPYEQYF | TGTGCCAGTGCTGGGAGCGTGGGGCCGTACGAGCAGTACTTC
. | TRBD1 | TRBJ1-1 | TRBV12-3/TRBV12-4 | CASSSPRGLTNTEAFF | TGTGCCAGCAGTTCGCCCAGGGGGCTTACGAACACTGAAGCTTTCTTT
. | . | TRBJ2-2 | TRBV21-1 | CASSNLASGGLGGELFF | TGTGCCAGCAGCAACCTAGCTAGTGGGGGGCTTGGAGGGGAGCTGTTTTTT
. | TRBD1 | TRBJ2-3 | TRBV18 | CASSPGTGGEPTDTQYF | TGTGCCAGCTCACCCGGGACAGGGGGAGAACCCACAGATACGCAGTATTTT
. | . | TRBJ2-7 | TRBV6-2/TRBV6-3 | CASSKAEGYEQYF | TGTGCCAGCAGCAAGGCGGAGGGCTACGAGCAGTACTTC
. | TRBD1 | TRBJ1-2 | TRBV2 | CASSPGQGASIFYGYTF | TGTGCCAGCAGCCCTGGACAGGGGGCGTCTATTTTCTATGGCTACACCTTC
. | TRBD2 | TRBJ2-2 | TRBV20-1 | CSATGTSGIENTGELFF | TGCAGTGCTACCGGGACTAGCGGGATCGAGAACACCGGGGAGCTGTTTTTT
. | . | TRBJ2-2 | TRBV7-2 | CASSLVGVGELFF | TGTGCCAGCAGCTTAGTTGGGGTCGGGGAGCTGTTTTTT
once | . | TRBJ2-7 | TRBV5-1 | CASSLVTASAYEQYF | TGCGCCAGCAGCTTGGTAACGGCTAGCGCCTACGAGCAGTACTTC
. | . | TRBJ1-5 | TRBV5-4 | CASSLGGSITQPQHF | TGTGCCAGCAGCTTAGGGGGAAGTATAACTCAGCCCCAGCATTTT
. | . | TRBJ1-2 | TRBV2 | CASSDRADHYGYTF | TGTGCCAGCAGTGACAGGGCAGACCACTATGGCTACACCTTC
. | TRBD2 | TRBJ2-1 | TRBV7-9 | CASTSGTSGHNEQFF | TGTGCCAGCACCTCAGGGACTAGCGGGCACAATGAGCAGTTCTTC
. | TRBD2 | TRBJ2-1 | TRBV14 | CASSLLPGGYNEQFF | TGTGCCAGCAGCCTTCTTCCGGGGGGCTACAATGAGCAGTTCTTC
. | . | TRBJ2-1 | TRBV29-1 | CSALVALKVDEQFF | TGCAGCGCTTTGGTAGCGTTGAAGGTGGATGAGCAGTTCTTC
once | . | TRBJ2-1 | TRBV4-1 | CASSVGGVPRSSYNEQFF | TGCGCCAGCAGCGTGGGCGGGGTCCCGAGGAGCTCCTACAATGAGCAGTTCTTC
. | . | TRBJ2-7 | TRBV5-1 | CASSSYGLLYEQYF | TGCGCCAGCAGCTCGTATGGCTTACTCTACGAGCAGTACTTC
. | . | TRBJ2-7 | TRBV27 | CASSKGRLLDYEQYF | TGTGCCAGCAGCAAAGGACGTCTATTGGACTACGAGCAGTACTTC
. | TRBD2 | TRBJ2-7 | TRBV6-2/TRBV6-3 | CASSERLASYEQYF | TGTGCCAGCAGCGAGAGACTAGCCTCCTACGAGCAGTACTTC
. | . | TRBJ1-1 | TRBV4-2 | CASSPDGTEAFF | TGTGCCAGCAGCCCGGACGGGACTGAAGCTTTCTTT
. | TRBD1 | TRBJ1-3 | TRBV4-1 | CASSQPRGTGDSGNTIYF | TGCGCCAGCAGCCAACCCCGAGGGACAGGGGATTCAGGAAACACCATATATTTT
. | TRBD2 | TRBJ2-7 | TRBV6-5 | CASSNGLAGEQGYYEQYF | TGTGCCAGCAGTAACGGGCTAGCGGGAGAGCAAGGCTATTACGAGCAGTACTTC
once | TRBD2 | TRBJ2-3 | TRBV18 | CASSPPAGEPDTQYF | TGTGCCAGCTCACCACCAGCGGGAGAACCAGATACGCAGTATTTT
. | TRBD2 | TRBJ2-2 | TRBV2 | CASSFSGGNTGELFF | TGTGCCAGCAGTTTTAGCGGGGGAAACACCGGGGAGCTGTTTTTT
few | . | TRBJ1-2 | TRBV6-5 | CASSYSNTIPGYTF | TGTGCCAGCAGTTACTCGAACACCATCCCTGGCTACACCTTC
once | . | TRBJ1-6 | TRBV27 | CASSLYQSSYNSPLHF | TGTGCCAGCAGTTTATATCAGAGCTCCTATAATTCACCCCTCCACTTT
once | . | TRBJ2-7 | TRBV30 | CAWDSGLGYEQYF | TGTGCCTGGGATTCGGGTCTCGGTTACGAGCAGTACTTC
. | . | TRBJ2-1 | TRBV10-2 | CASTARDGYNEQFF | TGCGCCAGCACTGCCAGGGACGGCTACAATGAGCAGTTCTTC
. | . | TRBJ1-3 | TRBV7-9 | CASSLSSTIDRGSGNTIYF | TGTGCCAGCAGCTTATCCTCCACAATAGACAGAGGGTCTGGAAACACCATATATTTT
few | . | TRBJ2-3 | TRBV28 | CASRSEAERGTDTQYF | TGTGCCAGCAGATCCGAAGCGGAGAGGGGGACAGATACGCAGTATTTT